The rows below give T cell receptor beta chains drawn from one sample of a study of cytomegalovirus exposure and HLA in healthy donors. Repertoires were generated with immunoSEQ multiplex PCR, while TCRdb's copy carries only in-frame clones and drops some. The data hold under 200,000 clones, with around 82% observed a single time. The sequencing input was PBMCs. The receptor set was obtained from a man between 60 and 70 years old in good health and CMV-seronegative. Both conserved end residues are trimmed from each CDR3. Fields, in order: CDR3 length, J gene, V gene, CDR3 protein.

13	TRBJ1-1	TRBV30	AWSPTTALYTEAF
11	TRBJ2-7	TRBV30	AWTLPQGFEQH
9	TRBJ1-2	TRBV10-3	AISGFLGYT
13	TRBJ2-3	TRBV10-2	ASSESAPSTDTQY
11	TRBJ1-5	TRBV19	ASSINAYQPQH
11	TRBJ1-5	TRBV7-8	ASSLRLNQPQH
10	TRBJ2-1	TRBV4-1	ASSQAHNEQF
13	TRBJ1-1	TRBV18	ASSPPTGVNTEAF
12	TRBJ1-2	TRBV6-1	ASSEEQGRGGYT
11	TRBJ2-2	TRBV27	ASSLMGPGELF
13	TRBJ2-3	TRBV5-1	ASSLDGRVADTQY
12	TRBJ2-4	TRBV6-5	ASSYDRTKNIQY
14	TRBJ1-2	TRBV4-1	ASSQDGTSGRYGYT
12	TRBJ2-7	TRBV6-1	ASSGTLGIYEQY
14	TRBJ2-7	TRBV6-1	ASSEVWGRGTYEQY
13	TRBJ2-7	TRBV6-6	ASSYGRGGSYEQY
13	TRBJ1-1	TRBV7-9	ASSLVSGGSTEAF
12	TRBJ2-3	TRBV5-6	ASSPGGPTDTQY
12	TRBJ2-7	TRBV5-4	ASSPTPPSYEQY
13	TRBJ2-1	TRBV18	ASSPQQLAYNEQF
13	TRBJ1-1	TRBV2	ASSEAGNVNTEAF
13	TRBJ2-1	TRBV15	ATSEGQGSYNEQF
11	TRBJ1-1	TRBV6-1	ASSGRGNTEAF
9	TRBJ2-7	TRBV20-1	SASDTYEQY
12	TRBJ1-4	TRBV30	AWGAGTDNEKLF
14	TRBJ2-3	TRBV5-6	ASSTLAGRDTDTQY
13	TRBJ2-6	TRBV5-1	ASSPEGPGANVLT
10	TRBJ1-2	TRBV10-3	ATLTGGDGYT
11	TRBJ1-2	TRBV9	ASSVGQVTGYT
13	TRBJ2-2	TRBV19	ASKAGAGDTGELF
13	TRBJ1-2	TRBV4-1	ASSQGSSVEDGYT
10	TRBJ2-2	TRBV29-1	SGGGVTGELF
12	TRBJ2-7	TRBV7-9	ASSPRDRAYEQY
13	TRBJ2-7	TRBV6-6	ASTSPTSGSYEQY
11	TRBJ1-5	TRBV18	ASSPPTGQPQH
10	TRBJ2-3	TRBV5-6	ASSFLSDTQY
18	TRBJ2-2	TRBV19	ASSSGTGLSVFANTGELF
13	TRBJ1-2	TRBV19	ASSARTGGEYGYT
12	TRBJ1-2	TRBV5-1	ASSPDRANYGYT
14	TRBJ2-1	TRBV15	ATSRVRDSSYNEQF
12	TRBJ1-1	TRBV27	ASSLIQGNTEAF
12	TRBJ2-5	TRBV27	ASSRPGVQETQY
13	TRBJ2-7	TRBV5-4	ASRTSLGSSYEQY
13	TRBJ1-1	TRBV5-5	ASSLSGTGLTEAF
10	TRBJ1-1	TRBV19	ASHRRNTEAF
18	TRBJ2-7	TRBV23-1	ASSQSPLFPDSYPSYEQY
14	TRBJ2-7	TRBV9	ASSVSWSSQGNEQY
11	TRBJ2-5	TRBV5-4	ASSEGGAETQY
11	TRBJ2-7	TRBV7-2	ASSPGLNYEQY